This note documents a single T cell receptor (beta chain) sequence. This receptor's antigen is unknown. No quality values exist for individual bases; no much larger clone is one base distant. This entry belongs to a study of OX40 agonist ivuxolimab in advanced cancers. About the study as a whole: Ivuxolimab was a fully human IgG2 agonistic monoclonal antibody targeting the costimulatory receptor OX40 (CD134). Prior anti-PD-1, anti-PD-L1 or anti-CTLA-4 therapy was permitted, and checkpoint inhibitors had been received by around 40% of dose-escalation patients. Three dose-escalation patients achieved partial responses, one with hepatocellular carcinoma and two with cutaneous melanoma. Intravenous ivuxolimab was administered to patients every 2 weeks at six dose levels: 0.01, 0.1, 0.3, 1.5, 3 and 10 mg/kg. Of the approximately 54 dose-escalation patients, hepatocellular carcinoma was present in 19, melanoma in around 15, renal cell carcinoma in 9 and head and neck cancer in 9. The paper describes the monotherapy dose-escalation part (N of about 50 patients) of the phase I trial of ivuxolimab. The point of sequencing TCRbeta in the periphery was to test whether ivuxolimab changed TCR sequence diversity and drove clonal T-cell expansion. In the dose-escalation cohort, more than 80% of patients were male, and the mean age was approximately 60 years with a range of roughly 20 to 85.

The CDR3 measures 14 amino acids from cysteine to phenylalanine. The entry retains the CDR3 DNA only, 42 bases that are in frame from base 1. CDR1 SGHTA and CDR2 FQGNSA are derived from the germline V gene. The V end loses 2 bases and the J end loses 4 bases, and a stretch of 9 bases separates them. On the study overall, not on this receptor specifically: In the 0.1-3.0 mg/kg groups, partial responders were among the patients with the lowest normalized peripheral clonal expansion, particularly in CD8+ T cells. After ivuxolimab, more expanded clones were found on average in CD8+ T cells than in CD4+ T cells. At doses of 0.1 to 3.0 mg/kg, clonal expansion of both CD4+ and CD8+ blood T cells was observed from baseline to week 6. Antigen specificity was not determined for the clonally expanded peripheral T cells. Low levels of normalized T-cell clonal expansion were also seen in some nonresponding patients.

Genomic DNA was isolated from the sorted cells so that the TCRbeta CDR3 region could be sequenced. The immunoSEQ Assay was used for sequencing of TCRbeta CDR3 regions. Not all clones reach the TCRdb copy of this immuneACCESS table, which keeps in-frame sequences only. Checked studies attribute under half of the gap to unresolved V genes and leave the rest unexplained. For this sample there are tens of thousands of clones; around 80% appear just once. 1.1% of the sample goes to the ten largest clones. Patients with a history of autoimmune disease or receiving systemic immunosuppression were excluded from the trial. Peripheral blood for TCR sequencing was drawn from every dose cohort at baseline, at cycle 4 day 1 and at cycle 7 day 1. The samples were taken from a phase I, first-in-human, multicenter, open-label dose-escalation trial of ivuxolimab. The trial enrolled adults with locally advanced or metastatic head and neck squamous cell, hepatocellular, melanoma or renal cell carcinoma. Before TCR sequencing, CD4+ T cells and CD8+ T cells were sorted from peripheral blood as separate populations.

The rearranged segments are TRBV7-2 and TRBJ1-5; the D gene cannot be named for sure. The clonotype comes from an adult with an advanced solid tumor such as melanoma, head and neck, liver or kidney cancer. The input for sequencing was CD4+ or CD8+ T cells sorted from blood, taken in a trial of the OX40 agonist ivuxolimab. This receptor has the CDR3 CASSLMPVNQPQHF. The DNA is TGTGCCAGCAGCTTAATGCCAGTTAATCAGCCCCAGCATTTT.